This T cell receptor beta chain was identified in a study of glioma-infiltrating T cells after dendritic cell vaccination. Documented time point: after dendritic cell vaccination, including at tumor progression/relapse. The germline V gene has CDR1 WSHSY and CDR2 SAAADI. Trimming stripped 0 bases from V and 4 bases from J, with 15 bases between. The CDR3 runs to 16 residues. Amplification used 60 V beta primers and 13 J beta primers. TCRdb keeps only in-frame clones here, not all; method: immunoSEQ multiplex PCR. The data show 100,000 to 120,000 clones, around 90% seen once. This clone appeared a few times.

The TCR sequence derives from a human donor with glioblastoma. Sequenced here: blood, sampled after dendritic cell vaccination. This chain links TRBV10-2 with TRBJ1-2, with no clear D. The CDR3 coding sequence is TGCGCCAGCAGTGAGTCGACTCAAGGAAGGATCTATGGCTACACCTTC. Its protein is CASSESTQGRIYGYTF.